What follows are 9 T cell receptor beta chains derived from one specimen sequenced in a study of low-dose radiotherapy and immunotherapy resistance in tumors. Both TCRalpha and TCRbeta chains were reverse transcribed with V-gene-specific primers. Using a constant-region primer together with a V-primer adapter, TCRs were subjected to roughly 20 PCR cycles of amplification. TCRdb re-called the reads through MiXCR, storing one row per CDR3 protein. The sample holds tens of thousands of distinct CDR3 sequences, about a fifth seen once. Time point reported: after trial treatment. Sample treatment: LDRT plus nivolumab, ipilimumab, low-dose cyclophosphamide and aspirin (RACIN trial). The sequencing here drew on PBMCs, taken after low-dose radiotherapy plus immunotherapy. The receptors derive from a female donor with ovarian cancer.

The table lists this clonotype with many counts. CDR3 DNA: TGCAGTGCTACATGGGCGGCCGGGCGGTTCTTC. As protein: CSATWAAGRFF. The chain combines TRBV20-1 with TRBJ2-1; D ambiguous. CDR1 and CDR2 from the germline V gene are DFQATT and SNEGSKA (reference sequence). V was trimmed by 4 bases and J by 15 bases, leaving 16 bases between them. The CDR3 covers 11 residues.

This clonotype occurred many times. At one boundary the junction diverges from the germline segment, which might be a read error. This chain links TRBV5-1 with TRBJ2-7; D tentatively fits TRBD1 or TRBD2 (7 bases each). CDR3 length equals 13 residues. CDR1 and CDR2 from the germline V gene are SGHRS and YFSETQ. For the CDR3, the DNA is TGCGCCAGCAGCCCTCAGGGGGGGCACGATCAGTACTTC. This encodes CASSPQGGHDQYF.

This clonotype was picked up many times. The chain joins TRBV7-9 to TRBJ2-3, with unresolved D. The V gene lost 3 bases and the J gene lost 6 bases, with 10 bases spanning the gap. The V gene's germline CDR1 is SEHNR and CDR2 FQNEAQ (reference sequence). This CDR3 comprises 13 residues. This CDR3 is CASSFYGSDTQYF. The CDR3 DNA is TGTGCCAGCAGCTTCTATGGTTCGGATACGCAGTATTTT. The complete variable domain, with remaining parts taken from reference TRBV7-9 and TRBJ2-3, reads DTGVSQNPRHKITKRGQNVTFRCDPISEHNRLYWYRQTLGQGPEFLTYFQNEAQLEKSRLLSDRFSAERPKGSFSTLEIQRTEQGDSAMYLCASSFYGSDTQYFGPGTRLTVL.

In its sample, this clonotype was seen a few times. The chain links TRBV14 to TRBJ1-2, with no clear D. Trimming removed 4 bases from V and 3 bases from J, with 9 bases in between. This CDR3 spans 13 amino acids. Germline V lookup: CDR1 SGHDN, CDR2 FVKESK. CDR3 in amino acids: CASSPNMDYGYTF. The CDR3 DNA sequence: TGTGCCAGCAGCCCAAATATGGACTATGGCTACACCTTC.

Concerning this clonotype itself: A far larger clone is one nucleotide away, so this likely arose from a read error. The chain couples TRBV20-1 to TRBJ2-1; D possibly uses TRBD1 or TRBD2 (5 bases each). With 0 bases removed from V and 10 bases from J, the gap between germline ends came to 19 bases. This CDR3 spans 15 amino acids. Germline CDR1 is DFQATT and CDR2 is SNEGSKA (reference sequence). This CDR3 reads CSARDPQGPSYEQFF. The CDR3 DNA is TGCAGTGCTAGAGACCCTCAGGGACCTTCATACGAGCAGTTCTTC.

The J gene is TRBJ2-7, the V gene TRBV28, with 9 bases matching TRBD1. J lost 2 bases, V lost 3 bases, and 8 bases had no gene match. CDR3 length: 16 residues. In germline, CDR1 is MDHEN, CDR2 SYDVKM. CDR3 DNA sequence: TGTGCCAGCAGTTTTCGGCCCGGGACAGGGCCCTACGAGCAGTACTTC. It yields the protein CASSFRPGTGPYEQYF. The variable domain in full, completed from reference TRBV28 and TRBJ2-7, reads DVKVTQSSRYLVKRTGEKVFLECVQDMDHENMFWYRQDPGLGLRLIYFSYDVKMKEKGDIPEGYSVSREKKERFSLILESASTNQTSMYLCASSFRPGTGPYEQYFGPGTRLTVT.

A word on this clonotype: Because the CDR3's place on the DNA is in doubt, the DNA is left out and the CDR3 is given as listed by TCRdb. The chain recombines TRBV9 with TRBJ2-2; no DNA check was done on the table's D call, TRBD2. The germline V gene has CDR1 SGDLS and CDR2 YYNGEE. The CDR3 numbers 17 amino acids, ends counted. The CDR3 spells CASSRRTSARAGELFFF.

There are many counts of this clonotype. The chain carries TRBV29-1 and TRBJ2-1; D remains unclear. CDR3 length: 12 residues. Germline V gives CDR1 SQVTM, CDR2 ANQGSEA. Trimming cost V 3 bases and J 4 bases, with 7 bases left between them. The CDR3 loop is CSVDGSYNEQFF. The CDR3 nucleotides are TGCAGCGTTGACGGGTCATACAATGAGCAGTTCTTC.

In this sample, this clonotype turned up many times. The rearrangement links TRBV29-1 to TRBJ1-1, with D possibly matching TRBD1 (6 bases). Germline-derived CDR1 and CDR2 are SQVTM and ANQGSEA. The CDR3 runs to 14 residues. V lost 3 bases and J 3 bases, leaving 14 bases between the germline ends. In DNA, the CDR3 is TGCAGCGTTGACAGGGACACCGTGGACACTGAAGCTTTCTTT. It is translated as CSVDRDTVDTEAFF.